Listed below are T cell receptor beta chains from one sample, sequenced in a study of Ad26.COV2.S vaccination and SARS-CoV-2 variants. Using immunoSEQ multiplex PCR, the repertoire was profiled, and TCRdb retains in-frame clones only, with some absent. Here the sample spans about 350,000 clones, around 89% being singletons. This sample comprised peripheral blood, obtained in a trial of Ad26.COV2.S vaccine versus placebo. These receptors all come from a person aged 18-60 years who received the Ad26.COV2.S COVID-19 vaccine or a placebo. The CDR3 runs from the conserved cysteine through the conserved F or W. A D gene is named only where the DNA matches it firmly. Clone size is not always given. Where it is, it says once, few, many or a class for expanded clones.

v_call	j_call	d_call	clone_size	cdr3_aa	cdr3_nt
TRBV7-6	TRBJ1-1	.	.	CASSLGSLRGYTEAFF	TGTGCCAGCAGCTTGGGCAGTTTAAGGGGGTACACTGAAGCTTTCTTT
TRBV7-6	TRBJ2-5	TRBD2	.	CASSRNSGGQGETQYF	TGTGCCAGCTCTAGGAATAGCGGGGGCCAGGGGGAGACCCAGTACTTC
TRBV7-9	TRBJ2-1	TRBD2	.	CASSFRLAENNEQFF	TGTGCCAGCAGCTTTAGACTAGCGGAAAACAATGAGCAGTTCTTC
TRBV4-1	TRBJ1-1	.	.	CASSQAHGNTEAFF	TGCGCCAGCAGCCAAGCTCACGGGAACACTGAAGCTTTCTTT
TRBV14	TRBJ1-2	.	.	CASSQDGGSENYGYTF	TGTGCCAGCAGCCAAGACGGAGGCAGCGAGAACTATGGCTACACCTTC
TRBV3-1/TRBV3-2	TRBJ1-6	TRBD1	few	CASSLQGANSPLHF	TGTGCCAGCAGCCTACAGGGGGCAAATTCACCCCTCCACTTT
TRBV19	TRBJ2-5	TRBD1	.	CASSMGQGIGETQYF	TGTGCCAGTAGTATGGGACAGGGGATAGGGGAGACCCAGTACTTC
TRBV20-1	TRBJ1-1	.	.	CSARTSTEAFF	TGCAGTGCTAGAACTTCCACTGAAGCTTTCTTT
TRBV6-1	TRBJ2-4	.	.	CASSEARHIQYF	TGTGCCAGCAGTGAAGCAAGGCACATTCAGTACTTC
TRBV2	TRBJ1-4	.	.	CASSDSVGVEKLFF	TGTGCCAGCAGCGACAGCGTTGGGGTGGAAAAACTGTTTTTT
TRBV5-4	TRBJ2-2	TRBD1	few	CASSRDSLPGELFF	TGTGCCAGCAGCCGGGACAGCCTCCCCGGGGAGCTGTTTTTT
TRBV11-2	TRBJ2-2	.	once	CASRRLRENTGELFF	TGTGCCAGCAGACGGTTAAGGGAGAACACCGGGGAGCTGTTTTTT
TRBV12-3/TRBV12-4	TRBJ1-4	.	.	CASRRATNEKLFF	TGTGCCAGCAGACGAGCAACTAATGAAAAACTGTTTTTT
TRBV5-5	TRBJ1-4	TRBD1	.	CASTDRATNEKLFF	TGTGCCAGCACCGACAGGGCAACTAATGAAAAACTGTTTTTT
TRBV5-6	TRBJ1-2	.	.	CASSFRGAPRGYTF	TGTGCCAGCAGCTTCAGAGGGGCGCCTCGTGGCTACACCTTC
TRBV28	TRBJ1-3	.	.	CASRSGGHLSGNTIYF	TGTGCCAGCAGATCCGGGGGGCATCTCTCTGGAAACACCATATATTTT
TRBV7-2	TRBJ1-2	.	once	CASSLNLGGYTF	TGTGCCAGCAGCTTAAATCTCGGCGGCTACACCTTC
TRBV6-1	TRBJ1-6	.	.	CASSERLNSPLHF	TGTGCCAGCAGTGAAAGGCTAAATTCACCCCTCCACTTT
TRBV28	TRBJ2-6	TRBD1	.	CASSWTDRAGANVLTF	TGTGCCAGCAGTTGGACGGACAGGGCTGGGGCCAACGTCCTGACTTTC
TRBV5-6	TRBJ1-1	.	.	CASSNGPLEAFF	TGTGCCAGCAGCAACGGGCCCTTGGAAGCTTTCTTT